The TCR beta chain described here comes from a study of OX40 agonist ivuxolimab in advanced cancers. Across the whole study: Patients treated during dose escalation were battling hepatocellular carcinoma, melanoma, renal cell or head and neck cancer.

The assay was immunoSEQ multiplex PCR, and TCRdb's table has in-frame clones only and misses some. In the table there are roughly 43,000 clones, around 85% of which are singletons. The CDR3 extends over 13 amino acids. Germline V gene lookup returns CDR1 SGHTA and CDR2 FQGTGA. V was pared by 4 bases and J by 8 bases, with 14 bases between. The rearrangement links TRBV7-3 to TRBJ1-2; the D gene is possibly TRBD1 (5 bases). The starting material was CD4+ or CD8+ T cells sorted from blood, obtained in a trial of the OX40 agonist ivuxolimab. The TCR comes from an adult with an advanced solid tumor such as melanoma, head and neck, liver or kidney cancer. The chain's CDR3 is CASSSTVGLGYTF. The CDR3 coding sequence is TGTGCCAGCAGCTCCACAGTGGGACTAGGCTACACCTTC. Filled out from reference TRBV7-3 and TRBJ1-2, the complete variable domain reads GAGVSQTPSNKVTEKGKYVELRCDPISGHTALYWYRQSLGQGPEFLIYFQGTGAADDSGLPNDRFFAVRPEGSVSTLKIQRTERGDSAVYLCASSSTVGLGYTFGSGTRLTVV.